These 22 T cell receptor beta chains were sequenced from one sample in a study of T cell responses to AZD1222 COVID-19 vaccine (dated by TCRdb to the early 2020s). The library was obtained by the immunoSEQ multiplex PCR assay. TCRdb holds this immuneACCESS table with in-frame rearrangements only. Some clones are missing; in checked studies, unresolved V genes explain under half, and the rest has no known cause. The sample table contains fewer than 180,000 clones; only one count was recorded for less than 95% of them. Over 0.95% of the sample rests with the top ten. The time point label on this specimen signifies: baseline before first vaccination. Sequencing used peripheral blood, obtained on day 0 of AZD1222 vaccination. These receptors all come from an adult in good health.

This chain links TRBV15 with TRBJ2-3; TRBD2 matches 7 bases. J gave up 6 bases and V 4 bases, and 16 bases lay outside the gene matches. This CDR3 contains 17 residues. Per the germline V gene, CDR1 is LNHNV and CDR2 is YYDKDF (reference sequence). As DNA, the CDR3 is TGTGCCACCAGCACAACCCTAGCGGAGGATAGTAAGGATACGCAGTATTTT. As protein: CATSTTLAEDSKDTQYF.

This rearrangement joins TRBV6-2 or TRBV6-3 to TRBJ2-7; D unresolved. Germline lookup yields CDR1 MNHEY and CDR2 SVGEGT. The V gene lost 4 bases and the J gene lost 0 bases, with 13 bases spanning the gap. This CDR3 region has 15 residues. This chain's CDR3 is CASSLRLTSSYEQYV. CDR3 bases: TGTGCCAGCAGTTTAAGACTCACGAGCTCCTACGAGCAGTACGTC.

The J gene is TRBJ1-6, the V gene TRBV19; D not certain. The CDR3 consists of 15 residues. From germline, CDR1 is LNHDA and CDR2 SQIVND (reference sequence). V shed 4 bases and J shed 7 bases, with 14 bases lying between them. CDR3 amino acids: CASSTSHGENSPLHF. CDR3 in DNA: TGTGCCAGTAGTACCTCACACGGGGAGAATTCACCCCTCCACTTT.

The chain's CDR3 is CASSTLLSSYNEQFF. The DNA of the CDR3 is TGTGCCAGTAGTACACTCCTGAGCTCCTACAATGAGCAGTTCTTC. The V call is TRBV19, the J call TRBJ2-1; D unresolved. Germline V gene data show CDR1 as LNHDA and CDR2 as SQIVND (reference sequence). Trimming cost V 4 bases and J 0 bases, with 10 bases left between them. CDR3 length equals 15 residues. Full variable domain (outside the CDR3, taken from reference TRBV19 and TRBJ2-1): DGGITQSPKYLFRKEGQNVTLSCEQNLNHDAMYWYRQDPGQGLRLIYYSQIVNDFQKGDIAEGYSVSREKKESFPLTVTSAQKNPTAFYLCASSTLLSSYNEQFFGPGTRLTVL.

This clone has a handful of counts. This chain joins TRBV5-6 and TRBJ2-3, with 9 bases fitting TRBD2. The CDR3 extends over 18 amino acids. The germline CDR1 and CDR2 sequences are SGHDT and YYEEEE. V trimming: 1 base; J trimming: 5 bases; junction bases outside the gene matches: 14. In nucleotides, the CDR3 is TGTGCCAGCAGCTTGTTCTTTTTCGCGGGAGGGCCGGGAGATACGCAGTATTTT. Translated, it gives CASSLFFFAGGPGDTQYF.

The chain recombines TRBV7-9 with TRBJ1-5, with 7 nucleotides matching TRBD1. CDR3 length: 14 residues. The J segment lost 0 bases and the V segment lost 5 bases, leaving 1 base of the junction unmatched. From germline, CDR1 is SEHNR and CDR2 FQNEAQ (reference sequence). The CDR3 is CASSQGGSNQPQHF. The CDR3 DNA is TGTGCCAGCAGCCAGGGGGGTAGCAATCAGCCCCAGCATTTT.

The gene calls are TRBV2 and TRBJ2-7; no reliable D call. Trimming left V 1 base short and J 2 bases short, with 9 bases between. Germline CDR1 SNHLY, CDR2 FYNNEI. CDR3 length: 14 residues. The chain's CDR3 is CASSEELVTYEQYV. CDR3 sequence (DNA): TGTGCCAGCAGTGAAGAGTTGGTAACCTACGAGCAGTACGTC.

The V and J genes are TRBV19 and TRBJ1-3; D gene uncertain. The CDR3 loop spans 11 amino acids. The V and J ends lost 3 bases and 4 bases respectively, with 1 base between them. The germline V gene has CDR1 LNHDA and CDR2 SQIVND (reference sequence). CDR3 DNA sequence: TGTGCCAGTAGTATGGGAAACACCATATATTTT. This encodes CASSMGNTIYF.

The rearrangement uses TRBV12-3 or TRBV12-4 and TRBJ1-1, with D hard to call. Trimming pared 6 bases from V and 0 bases from J, leaving 8 bases between. The CDR3 is 13 amino acids. The CDR3 DNA reads as TGTGCCAGCAGCCGTCTCTTGAACACTGAAGCTTTCTTT. This codes for CASSRLLNTEAFF.

V is TRBV2 and J is TRBJ1-3; maybe TRBD1 (6 bases). Germline V gene lookup returns CDR1 SNHLY and CDR2 FYNNEI. The CDR3 sequence is 16 residues long. V was shortened by 1 base and J by 0 bases, with 10 bases between the two germline ends. CDR3 sequence: CASSEGRGGSGNTIYF. As DNA, the CDR3 is TGTGCCAGCAGTGAAGGCAGGGGTGGCTCTGGAAACACCATATATTTT.

The J gene is TRBJ2-2, the V gene TRBV27; TRBD2 aligns across 15 bases. CDR1 is MNHEY and CDR2 is SMNVEV in the germline V gene (reference sequence). J was trimmed by 6 bases and V by 3 bases; bases with no gene match: 8. This CDR3 contains 18 residues. The CDR3 region is CASSFRTSGGAVAGELFF. Here the CDR3 DNA reads TGTGCCAGCAGTTTCCGGACTAGCGGGGGGGCCGTGGCCGGGGAGCTGTTTTTT.

The chain recombines TRBV7-7 with TRBJ2-2; 12 nucleotides match TRBD2. The CDR3 spans 17 residues. V trimming: 6 bases; J trimming: 0 bases; junction bases outside the gene matches: 5. The germline V gene has CDR1 SSHAT and CDR2 FNYEAQ (reference sequence). The chain's CDR3 is CASSWTSGMTNTGELFF. Here the CDR3 DNA reads TGTGCCAGCAGTTGGACTAGCGGGATGACGAACACCGGGGAGCTGTTTTTT.

J is TRBJ2-5 and V is TRBV6-1, with TRBD1 identical over 9 bases. CDR1 is MNHNS, CDR2 SASEGT, per germline. Trimming at V came to 0 bases and at J to 5 bases, leaving 10 bases not matched to a gene. The CDR3 sequence is 17 residues long. The chain's CDR3 is CASSEAAGTGYGETQYF. Here the CDR3 DNA reads TGTGCCAGCAGTGAAGCCGCCGGGACAGGGTACGGGGAGACCCAGTACTTC.

The chain combines TRBV7-2 with TRBJ1-1; D remains unclear. The CDR3 runs 13 residues. Per the germline V gene, CDR1 is SGHTA and CDR2 is FQGNSA. V dropped 5 bases and J dropped 5 bases, with 12 bases sitting between them. CDR3 in amino acids: CASSLMSGTEAFF. The CDR3 DNA is TGTGCCAGCAGCCTAATGTCCGGGACTGAAGCTTTCTTT.

This rearrangement joins TRBV5-1 to TRBJ2-3, with 9 bases that match TRBD2. Germline V gives CDR1 SGHRS, CDR2 YFSETQ. The CDR3 has 17 residues. J lost 5 bases, V lost 4 bases, and 14 bases had no gene match. The CDR3 sequence is CASSPLGVAGVEDTQYF. CDR3 bases: TGCGCCAGCAGCCCCCTCGGGGTAGCGGGAGTGGAAGATACGCAGTATTTT.

The chain joins TRBV29-1 to TRBJ2-1; maybe TRBD2 (7 bases). The CDR3 spans 14 residues. Germline V gene sequence: CDR1 SQVTM, CDR2 ANQGSEA. With 0 bases removed from V and 4 bases from J, the gap between germline ends came to 10 bases. The CDR3 reads CSVEERGLYNEQFF. The CDR3 DNA follows: TGCAGCGTTGAAGAGCGGGGGCTGTACAATGAGCAGTTCTTC.

Only one count was recorded for this clone. The chain recombines TRBV4-1 with TRBJ1-4, with D unresolved. The CDR3 spans 17 residues. CDR1 and CDR2 (germline): MGHRA, YSYEKL. The ends were cut back, 4 bases at V and 0 bases at J, with 15 bases in the middle. The CDR3 is CASSRGVSRATNEKLFF. DNA of the CDR3: TGCGCCAGCAGCCGGGGAGTTTCTCGGGCAACTAATGAAAAACTGTTTTTT.

As for this clone: Other DNA sequences in the same sample also yield this CDR3. The V and J genes are TRBV7-2 and TRBJ1-1; tentatively, D is TRBD1 (6 bases). CDR1 SGHTA and CDR2 FQGNSA come from the germline V gene. The V gene lost 0 bases and the J gene lost 10 bases, with 9 bases spanning the gap. The CDR3 loop spans 12 amino acids. The CDR3 sequence: CASSLAGGAAFF. The CDR3, as DNA: TGTGCCAGCAGCTTAGCAGGGGGGGCAGCTTTCTTT.

The count of this clone is one. The chain employs TRBV29-1 and TRBJ1-1, with 8 bases matching TRBD1. Per germline, CDR1 SQVTM and CDR2 ANQGSEA. V lost 6 bases and J lost 3; bases outside the gene matches: 6. The CDR3 length is 13 residues. The CDR3 nucleotides read TGCAGCGTAGCCGGACAGGGCGACACTGAAGCTTTCTTT. Protein product: CSVAGQGDTEAFF. The full variable domain, rest sourced from reference TRBV29-1 and TRBJ1-1, is SAVISQKPSRDICQRGTSLTIQCQVDSQVTMMFWYRQQPGQSLTLIATANQGSEATYESGFVIDKFPISRPNLTFSTLTVSNMSPEDSSIYLCSVAGQGDTEAFFGQGTRLTVV.

The J gene is TRBJ1-6, the V gene TRBV7-9, with a weak D call TRBD1 (5 bases). The germline gives CDR1 SEHNR, CDR2 FQNEAQ (reference sequence). V was pared by 6 bases and J by 8 bases, with 20 bases between. The CDR3 is 16 amino acids. In DNA form, the CDR3 reads TGTGCCAGCAGGGGAGGGGTGCCAAGTAGGCATTCACCCCTCCACTTT. Residues: CASRGGVPSRHSPLHF.

This chain connects TRBV5-1 to TRBJ1-2, with D tentatively TRBD1 (5 bases). The CDR3 sequence is 15 residues long. CDR1 and CDR2 (germline): SGHRS, YFSETQ. The V end lost 4 bases, the J end lost 3 bases, and 16 bases lay between the germline ends. The CDR3, as DNA: TGCGCCAGCAGCCTGGAGGGGCATGGGTACTATGGCTACACCTTC. Translated, it gives CASSLEGHGYYGYTF.

The rearrangement joins TRBV3-1 (or the pseudogene TRBV3-2) to TRBJ2-1; the match to TRBD2 covers 11 bases. Germline lookup yields CDR1 LGHDT and CDR2 YNNKEL (reference sequence). J lost 5 bases, V lost 0 bases, and 6 bases had no gene match. The CDR3 runs 17 residues. For the CDR3, the DNA is TGTGCCAGCAGCCAAGATAGGGGACTAGCGGATAACAATGAGCAGTTCTTC. Translation: CASSQDRGLADNNEQFF.